A selection of T cell receptor beta chains follows, all from one sample in a study of blood T cell repertoires in COVID-19. Some clones are missing from TCRdb's copy, which holds only in-frame ones; the method was immunoSEQ multiplex PCR. The sample consists of about 88,000 clones, over 75% of them appearing once. Sequenced: peripheral blood. The receptors stem from a woman of 80 years or more with acute or convalescent COVID-19. Each CDR3 is given with its conserved first and last residue. Each record gives: D gene, clone size, V gene, J gene, CDR3 protein, CDR3 DNA. A D gene is named only where the DNA matches it firmly. A row's size may be missing; if present it is once, few, many or a size class.

TRBD1	.	TRBV2	TRBJ2-5	CATMRQGPETQYF	TGTGCCACAATGAGACAGGGCCCAGAGACCCAGTACTTC
.	.	TRBV24-1	TRBJ2-3	CATSDASPDTQYF	TGTGCCACCAGTGACGCCAGTCCAGATACGCAGTATTTT
TRBD1	.	TRBV18	TRBJ1-1	CASSRQGPNTEAFF	TGTGCCAGCTCACGACAGGGTCCGAACACTGAAGCTTTCTTT
TRBD1	.	TRBV5-4	TRBJ2-7	CASSPGQGRNEQYF	TGTGCCAGCAGCCCGGGACAGGGACGTAACGAGCAGTACTTC
.	.	TRBV27	TRBJ2-3	CASSLRRARTDTQYF	TGTGCCAGCAGTTTACGGCGGGCTCGCACAGATACGCAGTATTTT
TRBD1	.	TRBV9	TRBJ1-2	CASTTGGASNYGYTF	TGTGCCAGCACCACAGGGGGCGCGTCCAACTATGGCTACACCTTC
.	few	TRBV20-1	TRBJ2-2	CSASLQGRTGELFF	TGCAGTGCTAGTCTCCAGGGTAGGACCGGGGAGCTGTTTTTT
TRBD2	once	TRBV11-2	TRBJ2-3	CASSFPGLAGRSTDTQYF	TGTGCCAGCAGCTTCCCCGGACTAGCGGGACGAAGCACAGATACGCAGTATTTT
.	.	TRBV5-1	TRBJ1-6	CASSLVQNYNSPLHF	TGCGCCAGCAGCTTGGTCCAGAACTATAATTCACCCCTCCACTTT
.	.	TRBV2	TRBJ1-5	CASRGGGRNQPQHF	TGTGCCAGCAGGGGGGGTGGAAGGAATCAGCCCCAGCATTTT
.	.	TRBV6-2/TRBV6-3	TRBJ1-1	CASSYGVGLTKNTEAFF	TGTGCCAGCAGTTACGGGGTGGGGCTAACTAAGAACACTGAAGCTTTCTTT
TRBD2	once	TRBV7-6	TRBJ2-5	CASSLAIGTSGRKETQYF	TGTGCCAGCAGCTTAGCGATTGGGACTAGCGGGAGGAAAGAGACCCAGTACTTC
.	.	TRBV19	TRBJ2-3	CASSLTDTQYF	TGTGCCAGTAGTCTCACAGATACGCAGTATTTT
.	.	TRBV11-3	TRBJ2-1	CASSSGGAYNEQFF	TGTGCCAGCAGCTCCGGGGGAGCTTACAATGAGCAGTTCTTC
TRBD1	.	TRBV2	TRBJ1-5	CASRARTGGNQPQHF	TGTGCCAGCAGAGCAAGGACAGGGGGGAATCAGCCCCAGCATTTT
.	.	TRBV15	TRBJ2-2	CATSRDTAGTGELFF	TGTGCCACCAGCAGAGATACGGCAGGCACCGGGGAGCTGTTTTTT
.	.	TRBV2	TRBJ2-3	CASSQTPTDTQYF	TGTGCCAGCAGCCAGACACCCACAGATACGCAGTATTTT
.	.	TRBV7-9	TRBJ2-7	CASSSDTAYEQYF	TGTGCCAGCAGCTCCGACACCGCCTACGAGCAGTACTTC
.	.	TRBV19	TRBJ1-1	CASLRNTEAFF	TGTGCCAGTCTAAGGAACACTGAAGCTTTCTTT
TRBD1	.	TRBV5-6	TRBJ1-3	CASSTDDRDLRNTIYF	TGTGCCAGCAGCACAGACGACAGGGACCTACGAAACACCATATATTTT
TRBD1	.	TRBV28	TRBJ1-2	CASTRPTGLLNYGYTF	TGTGCCAGCACCCGACCGACAGGGTTACTTAACTATGGCTACACCTTC
.	once	TRBV6-5	TRBJ2-7	CASSPQLGPYEQYF	TGTGCCAGCAGCCCACAACTAGGGCCCTACGAGCAGTACTTC
TRBD1	.	TRBV6-2/TRBV6-3	TRBJ1-4	CASSPRGTGGRNEKLFF	TGTGCCAGCAGCCCTAGGGGGACAGGGGGCCGTAATGAAAAACTGTTTTTT
TRBD1	.	TRBV5-1	TRBJ1-3	CASSIGTGSGNTIYF	TGCGCCAGCAGCATCGGGACAGGCTCTGGAAACACCATATATTTT